There are a few counts of the clone carrying this T cell receptor (beta chain). Its cognate antigen is unknown. The sample comes from a study of blood T cells in healthy people across ages. A sample-barcoded 5' primer and a J-beta primer mix were used in a second PCR of about 7 to 11 cycles. TCRdb re-called the 5' RACE reads through MiXCR, storing one row per CDR3 protein. The sample records about 1.4 million distinct CDR3 sequences, around 55% being singletons. Overall study results and limits: The fall in TCR beta diversity per million T cells was roughly linear with age. Shifts in expanded clonotypes may have been confounded by donor CMV status, which was unknown. Any conclusive comparison of naive versus antigen-experienced cells was prevented by using unsorted PBMCs. Greater diversity and more naive CD4+ cells were seen in long-lived donors than in aged donors.

The sequenced sample was blood. This clonotype was sampled from a man between 18 and 35 years old in good health.

Here the CDR3 reads CASGLRAGGTSGANVLTF. The CDR3 nucleotides are TGTGCCAGCGGCTTGAGGGCAGGGGGTACCTCTGGGGCCAACGTCCTGACTTTC. This chain joins TRBV3-1 and TRBJ2-6, with TRBD1 matching 7 bases. The CDR3 runs 18 residues. Losses at the gene ends were 8 bases for V and 0 bases for J; bases not matched to a gene: 13. CDR1 is LGHDT and CDR2 is YNNKEL in the germline V gene (reference sequence).